Following are 18 T cell receptor beta chains from one sample sequenced in a study of CD8+ T cells in alopecia areata. Cells pooled from cutaneous lymph nodes were sorted on CD4, CD8alpha, NKG2D, NKG2ACE and other markers. Extracted RNA was reverse transcribed into cDNA, the sequencing template. Produced via immunoSEQ multiplex PCR; TCRdb's table is partial and in-frame only. This sample has 290,000 or so clones, each found more than once. The sequencing sample was made of CD4+ T cells sorted from a lymph node. Source of these receptors: a C3H/HeJ mouse with alopecia areata. For the strain, the MHC haplotype given is H2-k.

In regard to this clone: Gene names refer to mouse genes. The chain's CDR3 is CASSLGGINTGQLYF. CDR3 bases read: TGTGCCAGCAGTCTGGGGGGGATAAACACCGGG. This chain uses TRBV13-3 with TRBJ2-2, with 9 bases lining up with TRBD2. The sequence runs out 4 residues before the end of the CDR3; the remainder is reconstructed from the germline J gene. Germline values: CDR1 NNHDY, CDR2 SYVADS. The CDR3 runs to 15 residues. V shed 4 bases, J shed 1 base, and the junction held 2 bases outside the gene matches.

This clone was observed a few times. Gene and germline names: mouse. The read terminates 3 residues ahead of where the CDR3 ends, so the germline J gene completes it. The rearrangement joins TRBV1 to TRBJ1-6, with a weak D call TRBD1 (6 bases). TRBJ1-6 qualifies as an ORF whose function is uncertain. V gave up 4 bases and J gave up 3 bases, with 10 bases separating them. From germline, CDR1 is NSQYPW and CDR2 LRSPGD (reference sequence). The CDR3 is made up of 15 amino acids. The CDR3 region is CTCSDRDNYNSPLYF. Partial CDR3 DNA: TGCACCTGCAGTGACCGGGACAACTATAATTCGCCC.

This clone showed up many times. Each gene name is a mouse one. The read is 4 residues too short to cover the CDR3 end, so that end is filled in from the germline J gene. This chain joins TRBV13-1 and TRBJ1-1; 9 nucleotides line up with TRBD1. The germline V gene encodes CDR1 NSHNY and CDR2 SYGAGN. This CDR3 comprises 13 residues. This chain's CDR3 is CASNRDRASEVFF. The CDR3 bases that were read are TGTGCCAGCAATCGGGACAGGGCCTCA.

This clone was seen more than once but under ten times. Mouse names are used for the genes. The read falls 4 residues short of the CDR3 end, and the missing part is taken from the germline J gene. V and J are TRBV13-1 and TRBJ2-7; D ambiguous. Trimming left V 0 bases short and J 2 bases short, with 9 bases between. This CDR3 spans 14 amino acids. From germline, CDR1 is NSHNY and CDR2 SYGAGN. The part of the CDR3 DNA that was read is TGTGCCAGCAGTGATGCGCCAGTAGCCTAT. Its translation is CASSDAPVAY. The entire CDR3 is CASSDAPVAYEQYF.

This clone turned up a few times. Here the gene names and germline are mouse. The read ends 4 residues shy of where the CDR3 ends; the end is completed using the germline J gene. This chain links TRBV13-1 with TRBJ2-3, with 10 bases matching TRBD1. Germline lookup yields CDR1 NSHNY and CDR2 SYGAGN. The CDR3 runs 15 residues. The part of the CDR3 DNA that was read is TGTGCCAGCAGTGATGGGGACAGGGGCGGAGAA. This codes for CASSDGDRGGE. The whole CDR3 sequence is CASSDGDRGGETLYF.

With regard to this clone: Gene names and germline refer to mouse. The CDR3 end is not reached by the read, which stops 4 residues before it; the germline J gene fills it in. Other DNA sequences in this specimen translate into the identical CDR3. This chain links TRBV1 with TRBJ2-1; 7 bases agree with TRBD2. CDR1 and CDR2 from the germline V gene are NSQYPW and LRSPGD (reference sequence). This CDR3 spans 16 amino acids. Unmatched junction bases numbered 3, after V lost 0 bases and J lost 1 base. Partial CDR3 DNA: TGCACCTGCAGTGCAGATGCTGGGGGAAACTATGCT. Its translation: CTCSADAGGNYA. The entire CDR3 protein is CTCSADAGGNYAEQFF.

This clone has at least ten counts. Germline and genes: mouse. The read comes to an end 4 residues before the CDR3 does, leaving the germline J gene to fill in the end. The chain employs TRBV13-1 and TRBJ2-1, with 11 bases fitting TRBD2. This CDR3 is 15 amino acids long. Per germline, CDR1 NSHNY and CDR2 SYGAGN. Here the CDR3 reads CASSRTGGRMAEQFF. The covered CDR3 bases are TGTGCCAGCAGCCGGACTGGGGGGAGGATGGCT.

At least ten counts were recorded for this clone. Each gene name is a mouse one. Other DNA sequences within the sample encode an identical CDR3. CDR3 amino acids: CASSIRDTEVFF. The DNA read from the CDR3 is TGTGCCAGCAGTATCAGGGACACA. The rearrangement uses TRBV19 and TRBJ1-1; tentatively, D is TRBD1 (5 bases). The read falls 4 residues short of the CDR3 end, and the missing part is taken from the germline J gene. The germline CDR1 and CDR2 sequences are FNHDT and SITEND (reference sequence). V lost 2 bases to trimming and J lost 3 bases, with 5 bases between them. This CDR3 is 12 amino acids long. The variable domain in full, with the rest retrieved from reference TRBV19 and TRBJ1-1, is GGIITQTPKFLIGQEGQKLTLKCQQNFNHDTMYWYRQDSGKGLRLIYYSITENDLQKGDLSEGYDASREKKSSFSLTVTSAQKNEMAVFLCASSIRDTEVFFGKGTRLTVV.

This clone was counted a few times. A much larger clone sits a single nucleotide away, making a read error possible. All gene names here are mouse names. The CDR3 end falls 4 residues outside the read, so it is completed with the germline J gene. In the same sample, other DNA sequences code for this CDR3. The chain is built from TRBV5 and TRBJ1-2, with a possible D match to TRBD1 (6 bases). The V gene's germline CDR1 is LGHNA and CDR2 YNLKQL (reference sequence). CDR3 length: 14 residues. V lost 0 bases, J lost 2 bases, and 7 bases lay in between. CDR3: CASSQETGNSDYTF. The sequenced part of the CDR3 DNA is TGTGCCAGCAGCCAAGAAACAGGGAACTCC.

Note on this clone: Mouse gene names and germline throughout. The read gets to within 4 residues of the CDR3 end, and the germline J gene fills in the rest. This chain joins TRBV19 and TRBJ2-5; 8 bases agree with TRBD2. The CDR3 is 13 amino acids. V trimming: 6 bases; J trimming: 2 bases; junction bases outside the gene matches: 2. Germline loops: CDR1 FNHDT, CDR2 SITEND (reference sequence). CDR3 loop: CASTGLGQDTQYF. The covered CDR3 bases are TGTGCCAGCACCGGACTGGGCCAAGAC.

This clone was picked up many times. The gene names here belong to mouse. From the germline J gene comes the end of the CDR3, since the read stops 4 residues before it. The J gene is TRBJ2-7, the V gene TRBV17, with D possibly matching TRBD1 (5 bases). Per germline, CDR1 MNHDT and CDR2 YYDKIL. V lost 1 base and J 0 bases, leaving 10 bases between the germline ends. The CDR3 length is 15 residues. The DNA read from the CDR3 is TGTGCTAGCAGTAGAGCCAGGGCGAGCTCCTAT. Encoded protein: CASSRARASSY. The full CDR3 protein reads CASSRARASSYEQYF.

This clone was observed a few times. Germline and genes here are mouse. The CDR3 goes on 4 residues after the read ends, and that part is filled in from the germline J gene. The chain employs TRBV17 and TRBJ1-1; D not resolved. This CDR3 has 13 residues. The germline V and J ends were trimmed by 2 bases and 1 base, with 5 bases remaining between them. The germline gives CDR1 MNHDT, CDR2 YYDKIL. The CDR3 reads CASSRWGNTEVFF. The CDR3 DNA, read in part, is TGTGCTAGCAGTAGATGGGGGAACACA.

Note on this clone: Any gene name here is a mouse gene name. CDR3 amino acids: CASSFGGRSPLYF. CDR3 bases read: TGTGCTAGCAGTTTCGGGGGGCGGTCGCCC. The chain has TRBV29 and TRBJ1-6, with D perhaps matching TRBD1 (6 bases). The read ends 3 residues shy of where the CDR3 ends; the end is completed using the germline J gene. TRBJ1-6 is sorted into the ORF group, with uncertain function. V was clipped by 3 bases and J by 10 bases, with 10 bases between them. Germline CDR1 and CDR2: MSHET and SYDVDS. This CDR3 spans 13 amino acids.

A few counts support this clone. Here the gene names and germline are mouse. The read terminates 4 residues ahead of where the CDR3 ends, so the germline J gene completes it. The chain is built from TRBV1 and TRBJ2-5, with D perhaps TRBD1 (5 bases). V lost 4 bases and J 0 bases, leaving 11 bases between the germline ends. There are 15 residues in the CDR3. The germline CDR1 and CDR2 sequences are NSQYPW and LRSPGD (reference sequence). The chain's CDR3 is CTCSGRRQNQDTQYF. The sequenced CDR3 bases are TGCACCTGCAGTGGACGAAGACAGAACCAAGAC.

This clone was picked up a small number of times. The gene names here belong to mouse. The sequenced fragment ends 4 residues before the CDR3 boundary, so the rest is inferred from the germline J gene. The same CDR3 can be traced to other DNA sequences in this sample. This chain links TRBV13-2 with TRBJ2-3; 7 positions agree with TRBD2. CDR1 is NNHNN and CDR2 is SYGAGS in the germline V gene (reference sequence). With V trimmed by 3 bases and J by 0 bases, 4 bases remained unmatched. This CDR3 is built from 15 residues. The sequenced part of the CDR3 DNA is TGTGCCAGCGGTGGACTGGGAACTAGTGCAGAA. This codes for CASGGLGTSAE. The complete CDR3 sequence is CASGGLGTSAETLYF.

This clone was counted between two and nine times. Genes and germline come from the mouse. The read finishes 4 residues shy of the CDR3 end, and the germline J gene is used to complete it. Other DNA sequences within the sample encode an identical CDR3. The chain joins TRBV19 to TRBJ1-1, with no clear D. Germline CDR1 reads FNHDT; CDR2 reads SITEND (reference sequence). There are 13 residues in the CDR3. The V end lost 2 bases, the J end lost 1 base, and 6 bases lay between the germline ends. The part of the CDR3 DNA that was read is TGTGCCAGCAGTATCTCAGGGAACACA. It encodes CASSISGNT. In full, the CDR3 is CASSISGNTEVFF. Together with reference TRBV19 and TRBJ1-1, the CDR3 gives the full variable domain: GGIITQTPKFLIGQEGQKLTLKCQQNFNHDTMYWYRQDSGKGLRLIYYSITENDLQKGDLSEGYDASREKKSSFSLTVTSAQKNEMAVFLCASSISGNTEVFFGKGTRLTVV.

Concerning this clone: Gene names and germline refer to mouse. Read sequence stops 4 residues before the CDR3 end, and the germline J gene provides the missing end. Other nucleotide sequences from this sample produce the same CDR3. V is TRBV19 and J is TRBJ1-2; D gene unclear. This CDR3 is built from 13 residues. Looked up from germline, CDR1 is FNHDT and CDR2 is SITEND (reference sequence). The CDR3 DNA, read in part, is TGTGCCAGCAGTATAGGGGGAGGATCC. Translated: CASSIGGGS. The full-length CDR3 reads as CASSIGGGSDYTF.

This clone was found a few times. Genes here carry mouse names. The sequenced fragment ends 4 residues before the CDR3 boundary, so the rest is inferred from the germline J gene. This CDR3 is also generated by other DNA sequences in the sample. The chain carries TRBV29 and TRBJ2-5; a weak D match, TRBD1 (6 bases). Germline V lookup: CDR1 MSHET, CDR2 SYDVDS. V lost 0 bases and J lost 2, with 6 bases in between. There are 14 residues in the CDR3. CDR3 bases read: TGTGCTAGCAGTTTATCAGGGGGCCAAGAC. It translates to CASSLSGGQD. The full CDR3 is CASSLSGGQDTQYF.